This T cell receptor beta chain was captured in a study of CD8+ T cells in alopecia areata. Sequencing relied on a cDNA template that was reverse transcribed from extracted RNA. TCRdb's table, derived via immunoSEQ multiplex PCR, lists solely in-frame clones and lacks some. The table includes more than 100,000 clones, 45% to 60% detected once. PBMC-derived CD4+ and CD8+ T cells were sorted. This clone has only a few counts. Antigen: not known. The CDR3 extends over 14 amino acids. The V end lost 4 bases, the J end lost 0 bases, and 7 bases lay between the germline ends. Germline lookup yields CDR1 SGHTA and CDR2 FQGNSA. Regarding the study as a whole: Lesional scalp displayed greater clonality than normal scalp, most notably in alopecia totalis/universalis. Compared with mice, patients displayed less clear TCR sharing, possibly for HLA-related reasons. Sequencing of scalp tissue also captures the resident alphabeta T cells of normal skin.

The V gene is TRBV7-2, the J gene TRBJ1-5; D not resolved. Sequencing was performed on CD4+ T cells sorted from blood. This receptor was taken from a human donor in good health. The CDR3 DNA sequence: TGTGCCAGCAGCTCACAGCTTAGCAATCAGCCCCAGCATTTT. Amino acid sequence: CASSSQLSNQPQHF.